These T cell receptor beta chains were read from a single sample in a study of beta chain features in type 1 diabetes. Clones were read by immunoSEQ multiplex PCR, and TCRdb kept only the in-frame ones, dropping some. This sample has hundreds of thousands of clones; around 10% occur once, and the top ten carry just over 0.015%. The sample taken for sequencing was naive CD4+ T cells from blood. These receptors all stem from a woman in her twenties or thirties in good health. CDR3s include the opening cysteine and the closing phenylalanine or tryptophan. Clone size is given for some rows only: seen once, a few or many times, or a class if the clone is expanded.

clone size: few; J gene: TRBJ2-1; V gene: TRBV28; CDR3 protein: CASSFGWDRYNEQFF
clone size: NA; J gene: TRBJ1-1; V gene: TRBV20-1; CDR3 protein: CSVASGTFF
clone size: NA; J gene: TRBJ1-3; V gene: TRBV30; CDR3 protein: CAWLPRDSSGNTIYF
clone size: NA; J gene: TRBJ2-7; V gene: TRBV29-1; CDR3 protein: CSAAGTSGANYYEQYF
clone size: NA; J gene: TRBJ2-7; V gene: TRBV7-2; CDR3 protein: CASSRQGLAGHEQYF
clone size: few; J gene: TRBJ2-7; V gene: TRBV5-1; CDR3 protein: CASSLDLYEQYF
clone size: NA; J gene: TRBJ1-1; V gene: TRBV30; CDR3 protein: CAWRGQGLAFF
clone size: NA; J gene: TRBJ2-5; V gene: TRBV30; CDR3 protein: CAWSAGGPSETQYF
clone size: NA; J gene: TRBJ2-1; V gene: TRBV30; CDR3 protein: CAWRGQYNEQFF
clone size: few; J gene: TRBJ2-1; V gene: TRBV7-3; CDR3 protein: CASSLTGTNNEQFF
clone size: few; J gene: TRBJ2-1; V gene: TRBV5-1; CDR3 protein: CASSLVLAGGTNEQFF
clone size: NA; J gene: TRBJ2-1; V gene: TRBV7-2; CDR3 protein: CASSSLAGGNEQFF
clone size: NA; J gene: TRBJ2-7; V gene: TRBV30; CDR3 protein: CAWSKTGKDEQYF
clone size: NA; J gene: TRBJ2-1; V gene: TRBV21-1; CDR3 protein: CASKKRQRRTYNEQFF
clone size: NA; J gene: TRBJ2-7; V gene: TRBV18; CDR3 protein: CASSPQGTGGPYEQYF
clone size: few; J gene: TRBJ2-7; V gene: TRBV14; CDR3 protein: CASSQNPSPGGQYF
clone size: NA; J gene: TRBJ1-5; V gene: TRBV2; CDR3 protein: CASSEDNTSNQPQHF
clone size: few; J gene: TRBJ2-5; V gene: TRBV6-6; CDR3 protein: CASSENGVKETQYF
clone size: few; J gene: TRBJ1-2; V gene: TRBV5-4; CDR3 protein: CASSSRGRGAGYGYTF
clone size: few; J gene: TRBJ2-7; V gene: TRBV6-1; CDR3 protein: CASIRVGTYEQYF
clone size: few; J gene: TRBJ2-3; V gene: TRBV28; CDR3 protein: CASRPGLAGVDTQYF
clone size: NA; J gene: TRBJ2-1; V gene: TRBV5-4; CDR3 protein: CASSPPPQGAHEQFF